The sample holds a few counts of the clone carrying this T cell receptor beta chain. Its antigen is not identified. The V gene lost 3 bases and the J gene lost 7 bases, with 10 bases spanning the gap. CDR1 is SGDLS, CDR2 YYNGEE, per germline. This CDR3 comprises 12 residues. The sample originates from a study of neoadjuvant anti-PD-1 for oral cavity cancer. Study-level points and caveats: Treg/Th17 ratio rose with pretreatment blood and fell with post-treatment tumor TCRbeta clonality.

Patients were newly diagnosed with stage II-IVA oral cavity squamous cell carcinoma without prior systemic or radiation treatment. Here immunoSEQ multiplex PCR was the method, and the copy in TCRdb shows in-frame clones only, minus some. The profile shows some 15,000 clones, roughly 74% of them singletons. This rearrangement joins TRBV9 to TRBJ1-2; D may be TRBD1 (6 bases). The TCR comes from a person between 40 and 85 years old with oral cavity squamous cell carcinoma. Sample: PBMCs, taken before nivolumab (anti-PD-1) treatment. The CDR3: CASSDRATGYTF. CDR3 DNA: TGTGCCAGCAGCGACAGGGCAACTGGCTACACCTTC.